Shown below are 14 T cell receptor beta chains from a single sample sequenced in a study of blood T cell repertoires in COVID-19. TCRdb's table, derived via immunoSEQ multiplex PCR, lists solely in-frame clones and lacks some. Of around 330,000 clones in the sample, around nine tenths were seen once. Sequenced sample: PBMCs or T cells enriched from blood (not recorded which). All receptors derive from a man in his sixties who had recovered from COVID-19.

Written as DNA, the CDR3 is TGTGCCAGTGGAGGCAGGTTCCGGGGCAATCAGCCCCAGCATTTT. It encodes CASGGRFRGNQPQHF. The chain couples TRBV19 to TRBJ1-5; D is uncertain. This CDR3 is 15 amino acids long. Germline V gives CDR1 LNHDA, CDR2 SQIVND (reference sequence). V lost 8 bases and J lost 2, with 16 bases in between.

This rearrangement joins TRBV25-1 to TRBJ1-2, with a possible D match to TRBD1 (6 bases). Germline CDR1 is MGHDK and CDR2 is SYGVNS. The CDR3 totals 12 residues. The germline V and J ends were trimmed by 8 bases and 4 bases, with 11 bases remaining between them. The DNA for the CDR3 is TGTGCCAGCCACACAGGGTCCTATGGCTACACCTTC. Its translation is CASHTGSYGYTF.

The chain has TRBV11-2 and TRBJ1-4; D gene ambiguous. The ends were cut back, 4 bases at V and 11 bases at J, with 17 bases in the middle. CDR3 length equals 14 residues. The germline V gene encodes CDR1 SGHAT and CDR2 FQNNGV. The DNA for the CDR3 is TGTGCCAGCAGCTCACTAAACCTGGGTGTTAAACTGTTTTTT. Amino acids: CASSSLNLGVKLFF. The full variable domain, in which reference TRBV11-2 and TRBJ1-4 provide the parts outside the CDR3, is EAGVAQSPRYKIIEKRQSVAFWCNPISGHATLYWYQQILGQGPKLLIQFQNNGVVDDSQLPKDRFSAERLKGVDSTLKIQPAKLEDSAVYLCASSSLNLGVKLFFGSGTQLSVL.

The chain has TRBV7-9 and TRBJ1-1; D is possibly TRBD1 (5 bases). This CDR3 spans 15 amino acids. Germline V lookup: CDR1 SEHNR, CDR2 FQNEAQ (reference sequence). V was trimmed by 0 bases and J by 1 base, leaving 9 bases between them. CDR3 sequence: CASSLAAGKNTEAFF. The CDR3 coding sequence is TGTGCCAGCAGCTTAGCGGCAGGGAAGAACACTGAAGCTTTCTTT.

The chain recombines TRBV3-1 (or the pseudogene TRBV3-2) with TRBJ1-4; TRBD1 might be the D (5 bases). The V end was cut by 1 base, the J end by 3 bases, with 15 bases between. The CDR3 spans 17 residues. Germline CDR1 reads LGHDT; CDR2 reads YNNKEL (reference sequence). In nucleotides, the CDR3 is TGTGCCAGCAGCCAAGTGAGGGGAGGGGCGGCTAATGAAAAACTGTTTTTT. Translation: CASSQVRGGAANEKLFF.

This clone has a handful of counts. The chain couples TRBV4-1 to TRBJ2-1; 7 nucleotides match TRBD1. CDR3 size: 15 residues. V trimming: 6 bases; J trimming: 10 bases; junction bases outside the gene matches: 15. Looked up from germline, CDR1 is MGHRA and CDR2 is YSYEKL. CDR3 bases: TGCGCCAGCAGTCGCCGGGACAGTGATGTATACGAGCAGTTCTTC. It codes for CASSRRDSDVYEQFF.

CDR3 loop: CASSFRGREGLDEQFF. CDR3 nucleotide sequence: TGTGCCAGCAGCTTTAGAGGGCGGGAGGGCCTGGATGAGCAGTTCTTC. This rearrangement joins TRBV11-2 to TRBJ2-1; 9 nucleotides match TRBD2. The CDR3 has 16 amino acids. J lost 8 bases, V lost 3 bases, and 11 bases had no gene match. The germline CDR1 and CDR2 sequences are SGHAT and FQNNGV.

The V and J genes are TRBV5-1 and TRBJ1-2; 8 bases agree with TRBD1. This CDR3 region has 13 residues. Trimming cost V 4 bases and J 7 bases; bases outside gene matches: 6. CDR1 SGHRS and CDR2 YFSETQ come from the germline V gene. DNA for the CDR3: TGCGCCAGCAGCCCGGACAGGGAGGTTGGCTACACCTTC. As protein: CASSPDREVGYTF.

This chain connects TRBV25-1 to TRBJ1-3; a possible D gene is TRBD1 (6 bases). The CDR3 runs 12 residues. CDR1 MGHDK and CDR2 SYGVNS come from the germline V gene. Trimming left V 4 bases short and J 11 bases short, with 12 bases between. CDR3 nucleotides: TGTGCCAGCAGTGTCACAGGGAAAGCCATATATTTT. Amino acids: CASSVTGKAIYF.

The J gene is TRBJ1-1, the V gene TRBV27; 9 bases map to TRBD1. This CDR3 is built from 13 residues. Germline CDR1 reads MNHEY; CDR2 reads SMNVEV (reference sequence). J gave up 7 bases and V 6 bases, and 6 bases lay outside the gene matches. CDR3 protein: CASSAGTGIEAFF. CDR3 DNA: TGTGCCAGCAGCGCCGGGACAGGGATTGAAGCTTTCTTT.

This clone was seen once. The chain links TRBV11-2 to TRBJ2-7, with a tentative D call TRBD1 (5 bases). The germline gives CDR1 SGHAT, CDR2 FQNNGV. CDR3 length: 15 residues. Trimming shortened V by 2 bases and J by 2 bases, and 13 bases separated the two germline ends. The CDR3: CASSLPGASTYEQYF. Here the CDR3 DNA reads TGTGCCAGCAGCTTACCTGGGGCCAGCACCTACGAGCAGTACTTC.

This clone has a single count. The chain combines TRBV7-9 with TRBJ1-6, with a possible D match to TRBD1 (6 bases). Trimming left V 7 bases short and J 7 bases short, with 14 bases between. The CDR3 sequence is 14 residues long. Germline CDR1 and CDR2: SEHNR and FQNEAQ (reference sequence). CDR3 residues: CASTSLGANSPLHF. CDR3 DNA: TGTGCCAGCACATCCTTGGGGGCGAATTCACCCCTCCACTTT.

Points on this clone: Other DNA sequences in this sample translate to the same CDR3. The CDR3 loop reads CASSLAGNYGYTF. The CDR3, as DNA: TGCGCCAGCAGCTTGGCAGGCAACTATGGCTACACCTTC. This chain joins TRBV5-1 and TRBJ1-2; D is unclear. V lost 0 bases to trimming and J lost 2 bases, with 5 bases between them. Per the germline V gene, CDR1 is SGHRS and CDR2 is YFSETQ. The CDR3 consists of 13 residues. Together with reference TRBV5-1 and TRBJ1-2, the CDR3 gives the full variable domain: KAGVTQTPRYLIKTRGQQVTLSCSPISGHRSVSWYQQTPGQGLQFLFEYFSETQRNKGNFPGRFSGRQFSNSRSEMNVSTLELGDSALYLCASSLAGNYGYTFGSGTRLTVV.

Here the CDR3 DNA reads TGTGCCAGCAGTTTTGGGGGGGGGAACACTGAAGCTTTCTTT. This codes for CASSFGGGNTEAFF. J is TRBJ1-1 and V is TRBV27; possibly TRBD1 for D (5 bases). The germline CDR1 and CDR2 sequences are MNHEY and SMNVEV (reference sequence). Trimming pared 3 bases from V and 1 base from J, leaving 9 bases between. This CDR3 has 14 amino acids.